This T cell receptor (beta chain) came from a study of T cell changes during pregnancy in multiple sclerosis. Sequencing used immunoSEQ multiplex PCR; TCRdb keeps in-frame clones, though not all of them. This sample yields 20,000 or so clones, of which approximately 90% are seen a single time; around 0.63% belongs to the top ten. Per the germline V gene, CDR1 is SNHLY and CDR2 is FYNNEI. Trimming pared 4 bases from V and 2 bases from J, leaving 12 bases between. The CDR3 is made up of 14 amino acids. V gene TRBV2 combines with J gene TRBJ2-7; D not certain. The source material was CD4+ T cells from peripheral blood mononuclear cells, sampled after pregnancy. This receptor was taken from a female donor in good health, enrolled as a control in a pregnancy study. Written as DNA, the CDR3 is TGTGCCAGCAGTGCTGTCCTCCCCCCCTACGAGCAGTACTTC. It translates to CASSAVLPPYEQYF.